This TCR beta chain derives from a study of human T cells and chemical hapten exposure. Study background: The sensitizing agent was 2% DPC, placed on approximately 2 cm by approximately 2 cm of upper inner arm skin.

TCRdb used MiXCR to reprocess the RACE reads, holding one entry per CDR3 protein. This sample has about 380,000 distinct CDR3 sequences, with 5% to 6.5% found just once. In its sample, this clonotype was seen a few times. Time point indicated: pre-sensitization, week 0. Treatment reported: therapeutic diphenylcyclopropenone sensitization with weekly scalp DPC. Trimming stripped 5 bases from V and 9 bases from J, with 11 bases between. Germline V gives CDR1 MNHEY, CDR2 SVGEGT. The CDR3 is made up of 12 amino acids. The starting material was whole blood, obtained in connection with sensitization to the hapten diphenylcyclopropenone (DPC). V is TRBV6-2 or TRBV6-3 and J is TRBJ1-5, with D possibly being TRBD1 (6 bases). This sequence was found in a woman aged 45-60 years with alopecia areata. Some clones in this sample may be carry-over from other donors' samples. This chain's CDR3 is CASSTGPRPQHF. CDR3 nucleotide sequence: TGTGCCAGCAGTACAGGGCCCCGGCCCCAGCATTTT.